Reported below is one T cell receptor beta chain. This record belongs to a study of blood T cell repertoires in COVID-19. Participants spanned ages roughly 18 to 90 years and resided in 24 US areas. Participants' own reports of clinical history determined their cohort assignment. Recovery meant two consecutive negative NP/OP PCR tests, professional clearance, or resolved symptoms. Authors' analysis steps: Estimation of nucleated cell counts relied on the amplification of reference gene primers. Generated by immunoSEQ multiplex PCR, the TCRdb table keeps only in-frame clones and is missing some. From that table come the V and J calls and clone size; the DNA was used to work out D and trimming. The sample has 270,000 or so clones, 86% seen once. V lost 5 bases and J lost 1; bases outside the gene matches: 15. This CDR3 contains 19 residues. The germline CDR1 and CDR2 sequences are PRHDT and FYEKMQ (reference sequence).

This TCR was recovered from a woman aged 18-29 years who had recovered from COVID-19. The specimen sequenced was PBMCs or T cells enriched from blood (not recorded which). The V call is TRBV13, the J call TRBJ2-5; 11 nucleotides match TRBD2. The CDR3 protein is CASSMTGLAVTTPQETQYF. The CDR3 nucleotides are TGTGCCAGCAGCATGACGGGACTAGCGGTAACCACCCCCCAAGAGACCCAGTACTTC.